The TCR beta chain under discussion was sequenced for a study of human T cells and chemical hapten exposure. Study details: Yields of TCR per sample differed, chiefly owing to small differences in pooled library volume.

Study results and limitations: Counts of expanded TCRs (at PT1) showed a positive correlation with patch test score.

TCRdb independently ran MiXCR on the RACE reads; one entry per CDR3 protein. The sample has 350,000 to 400,000 distinct CDR3 sequences, about 6.3% seen once. Germline loops: CDR1 SGHTA, CDR2 FQGNSA. Trimming cost V 1 base and J 0 bases, with 16 bases left between them. The CDR3 is made up of 18 amino acids. The time point denotes: patch test 2, 6 weeks after DPC sensitization. Treatment defined: therapeutic diphenylcyclopropenone sensitization with weekly scalp DPC. The sample holds many counts of this clonotype. Its antigen is currently unknown. The TCR was taken from a woman between 18 and 30 years old with alopecia areata. Some clones in this sample may be carry-over from other donors' samples. Sequencing used whole blood, obtained in connection with sensitization to the hapten diphenylcyclopropenone (DPC). The rearrangement joins TRBV7-2 to TRBJ1-3; D uncertain. In DNA form, the CDR3 reads TGTGCCAGCAGCTTAGAACAAACGATGTTAAGCTCTGGAAACACCATATATTTT. Amino acids: CASSLEQTMLSSGNTIYF.